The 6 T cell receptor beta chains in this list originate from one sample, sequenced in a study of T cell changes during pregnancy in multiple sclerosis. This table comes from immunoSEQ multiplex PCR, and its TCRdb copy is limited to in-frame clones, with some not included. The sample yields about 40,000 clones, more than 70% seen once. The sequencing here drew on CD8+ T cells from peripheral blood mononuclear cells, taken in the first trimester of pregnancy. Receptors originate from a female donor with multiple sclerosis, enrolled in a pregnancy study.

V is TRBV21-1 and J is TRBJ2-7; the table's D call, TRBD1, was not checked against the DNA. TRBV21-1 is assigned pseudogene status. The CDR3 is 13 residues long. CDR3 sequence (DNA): TGTGCCAGCAGCAAAGTGGGGCACTACGAGCAGTACTTC. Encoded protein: CASSKVGHYEQYF.

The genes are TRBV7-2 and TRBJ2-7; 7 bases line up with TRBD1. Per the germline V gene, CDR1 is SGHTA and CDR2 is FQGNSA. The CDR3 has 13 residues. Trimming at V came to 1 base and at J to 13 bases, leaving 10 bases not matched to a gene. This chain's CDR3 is CASSLGLAQGDYF. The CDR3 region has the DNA TGTGCCAGCAGCTTAGGTCTCGCTCAGGGGGACTACTTC.

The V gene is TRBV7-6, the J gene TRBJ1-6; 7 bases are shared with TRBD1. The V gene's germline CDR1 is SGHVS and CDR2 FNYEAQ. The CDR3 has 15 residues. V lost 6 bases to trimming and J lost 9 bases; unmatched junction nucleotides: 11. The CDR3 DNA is TGTGCCAGCAGGGAGGACGACAGGGTGTTTTCACCCCTCCACTTT. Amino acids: CASREDDRVFSPLHF.

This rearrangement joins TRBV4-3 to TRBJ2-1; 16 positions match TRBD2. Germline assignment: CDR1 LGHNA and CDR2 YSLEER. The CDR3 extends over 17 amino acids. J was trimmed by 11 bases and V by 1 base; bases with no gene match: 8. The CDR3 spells CASSQVLLGLAGGQQFF. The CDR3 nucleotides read TGCGCCAGCAGCCAAGTGCTTCTGGGACTAGCGGGGGGGCAGCAGTTCTTC.

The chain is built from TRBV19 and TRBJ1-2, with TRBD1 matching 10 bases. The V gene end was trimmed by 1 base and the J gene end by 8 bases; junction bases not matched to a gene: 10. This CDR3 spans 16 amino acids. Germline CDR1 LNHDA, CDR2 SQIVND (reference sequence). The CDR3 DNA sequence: TGTGCCAGTAGTATAGGTTCCCCGGGACAGGGGATCGGCTACACCTTC. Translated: CASSIGSPGQGIGYTF.

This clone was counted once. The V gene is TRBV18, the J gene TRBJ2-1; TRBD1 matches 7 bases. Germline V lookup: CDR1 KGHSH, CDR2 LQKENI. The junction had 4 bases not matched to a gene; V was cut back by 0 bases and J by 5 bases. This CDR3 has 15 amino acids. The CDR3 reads CASSPPGQINNEQFF. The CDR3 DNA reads TGTGCCAGCTCACCACCGGGACAGATAAACAATGAGCAGTTCTTC. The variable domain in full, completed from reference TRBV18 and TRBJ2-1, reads NAGVMQNPRHLVRRRGQEARLRCSPMKGHSHVYWYRQLPEEGLKFMVYLQKENIIDESGMPKERFSAEFPKEGPSILRIQQVVRGDSAAYFCASSPPGQINNEQFFGPGTRLTVL.